This T cell receptor beta chain was identified during a study of T cell repertoires in cytomegalovirus infection. Turning to the study itself: Public TCR beta signatures indicated both CMV infection and matching HLA type.

This clonotype turned up a few times. What it binds is unknown. One end of the junction fails to match germline, which may point to a read error. TCRdb recomputed calls from the reads with MiXCR, one row per CDR3 protein. This sample has approximately 500,000 distinct CDR3 sequences; approximately 26% occur once, and the top ten carry roughly an eighth. Notes on the study in general: Using cumulative public TCR beta family frequency, the authors identified those who carried CMV together with the relevant HLA.

There are 14 residues in the CDR3. Germline values: CDR1 SGHTA, CDR2 FQGNSA. The TCR originated in a human donor in good health (CMV status not recorded). Some clones in this sample may be carry-over from other donors' samples. The rearrangement joins TRBV7-2 to TRBJ1-1; a possible D gene is TRBD1 (6 bases). The sample taken for sequencing was PBMCs. CDR3 DNA sequence: TGTGCCAGCAGATTAGGGGGAGCGGGGGTCGACGCTTTCTTT. This gives the protein CASRLGGAGVDAFF. The full variable domain, completed using reference TRBV7-2 and TRBJ1-1, is GAGVSQSPSNKVTEKGKDVELRCDPISGHTALYWYRQSLGQGLEFLIYFQGNSAPDKSGLPSDRFSAERTGGSVSTLTIQRTQQEDSAVYLCASRLGGAGVDAFFGQGTRLTVV.